The rows below give T cell receptor beta chains drawn from one sample of a study of blood T cell repertoires in COVID-19. TCRdb's copy holds only in-frame clones and misses some; the assay was immunoSEQ multiplex PCR. The sample lists 300,000 or so clones, roughly 91% occurring once. The sample taken for sequencing was PBMCs or T cells enriched from blood (not recorded which). These TCRs come from a woman between 45 and 60 years old who had been exposed to COVID-19. Each CDR3 is given with its conserved first and last residue. D genes are given only for firm matches. Clone size is shown for a subset of rows, as once, few, many or a class of expanded clone.

j_gene: TRBJ1-3
d_gene: -
abundance: -
v_gene: TRBV18
CDR3aa: CASSPGGLNGNTIYF
CDR3nt: TGTGCCAGCTCACCAGGGGGGTTGAACGGAAACACCATATATTTT

j_gene: TRBJ1-5
d_gene: TRBD1
abundance: few
v_gene: TRBV27
CDR3aa: CASSLTGGLLYSNQPQHF
CDR3nt: TGTGCCAGCAGTTTGACAGGGGGTCTCCTTTATAGCAATCAGCCCCAGCATTTT

j_gene: TRBJ1-2
d_gene: -
abundance: -
v_gene: TRBV2
CDR3aa: CASSTPQGYGYTF
CDR3nt: TGTGCCAGCAGCACCCCTCAGGGCTATGGCTACACCTTC

j_gene: TRBJ1-1
d_gene: -
abundance: -
v_gene: TRBV12-3/TRBV12-4
CDR3aa: CASSYRGSLGAFF
CDR3nt: TGTGCCAGCAGTTATCGGGGATCTCTAGGAGCTTTCTTT

j_gene: TRBJ2-3
d_gene: TRBD1
abundance: once
v_gene: TRBV5-1
CDR3aa: CASSSPGQGFDTQYF
CDR3nt: TGCGCCAGCAGCTCCCCGGGACAGGGGTTTGATACGCAGTATTTT

j_gene: TRBJ1-3
d_gene: -
abundance: few
v_gene: TRBV7-2
CDR3aa: CASSSMGHSGNTIYF
CDR3nt: TGTGCCAGCAGCTCCATGGGGCACTCTGGAAACACCATATATTTT

j_gene: TRBJ1-3
d_gene: -
abundance: -
v_gene: TRBV15
CDR3aa: CATSKDRADTIYF
CDR3nt: TGTGCCACCAGCAAGGACAGAGCTGACACCATATATTTT

j_gene: TRBJ2-5
d_gene: TRBD2
abundance: -
v_gene: TRBV28
CDR3aa: CASRFSGGAWETQYF
CDR3nt: TGTGCCAGCAGATTTAGCGGGGGGGCCTGGGAGACCCAGTACTTC

j_gene: TRBJ1-6
d_gene: -
abundance: -
v_gene: TRBV7-2
CDR3aa: CASSPTGSSSPLHF
CDR3nt: TGTGCCAGCAGCCCGACCGGGTCCTCTTCACCCCTCCACTTT

j_gene: TRBJ2-2
d_gene: TRBD1
abundance: -
v_gene: TRBV25-1
CDR3aa: CAIGQGAIGELFF
CDR3nt: TGTGCCATCGGACAGGGGGCAATCGGGGAGCTGTTTTTT

j_gene: TRBJ2-5
d_gene: -
abundance: -
v_gene: TRBV11-1
CDR3aa: CASSLGEVETQYF
CDR3nt: TGTGCCAGCAGCTTGGGGGAGGTAGAGACCCAGTACTTC

j_gene: TRBJ1-3
d_gene: -
abundance: -
v_gene: TRBV28
CDR3aa: CASSGAGLSGNTIYF
CDR3nt: TGTGCCAGCAGTGGTGCAGGGCTCTCTGGAAACACCATATATTTT

j_gene: TRBJ2-1
d_gene: -
abundance: -
v_gene: TRBV6-5
CDR3aa: CASSQTEKYYNEQFF
CDR3nt: TGTGCCAGCAGCCAGACAGAGAAGTACTACAATGAGCAGTTCTTC

j_gene: TRBJ2-7
d_gene: TRBD1
abundance: -
v_gene: TRBV28
CDR3aa: CASSFPFGQGSYEQYF
CDR3nt: TGTGCCAGCAGTTTCCCTTTTGGACAGGGGTCCTACGAGCAGTACTTC

j_gene: TRBJ1-3
d_gene: TRBD1
abundance: -
v_gene: TRBV7-2
CDR3aa: CASSDRTGVFSGNTIYF
CDR3nt: TGTGCCAGCAGCGACCGGACAGGGGTATTCTCTGGAAACACCATATATTTT

j_gene: TRBJ2-3
d_gene: TRBD1
abundance: -
v_gene: TRBV5-4
CDR3aa: CASSLGGTGVPKQYF
CDR3nt: TGTGCCAGCAGCTTGGGCGGGACAGGGGTTCCGAAGCAGTATTTT

j_gene: TRBJ2-7
d_gene: -
abundance: -
v_gene: TRBV23-1
CDR3aa: CASTHSETVYEQYF
CDR3nt: TGCGCCAGCACCCACTCGGAAACAGTGTACGAGCAGTACTTC

j_gene: TRBJ1-3
d_gene: TRBD1
abundance: -
v_gene: TRBV7-9
CDR3aa: CATAGQGATGNTIYF
CDR3nt: TGTGCCACCGCTGGACAGGGGGCTACTGGAAACACCATATATTTT

j_gene: TRBJ2-5
d_gene: TRBD1
abundance: -
v_gene: TRBV24-1
CDR3aa: CATSDSGTGGGKTQYF
CDR3nt: TGTGCCACCAGTGATTCCGGGACAGGGGGCGGGAAGACCCAGTACTTC

j_gene: TRBJ2-1
d_gene: -
abundance: -
v_gene: TRBV19
CDR3aa: CASSIKRNRVNEQFF
CDR3nt: TGTGCCAGTAGTATAAAGAGGAACAGGGTTAATGAGCAGTTCTTC

j_gene: TRBJ1-1
d_gene: -
abundance: once
v_gene: TRBV18
CDR3aa: CASSPHGEVPDTEAFF
CDR3nt: TGTGCCAGCTCACCACATGGGGAGGTACCCGACACTGAAGCTTTCTTT

j_gene: TRBJ2-1
d_gene: TRBD2
abundance: -
v_gene: TRBV20-1
CDR3aa: CSASSRLAAYNEQFF
CDR3nt: TGCAGTGCTAGTTCGAGGCTAGCGGCCTACAATGAGCAGTTCTTC

j_gene: TRBJ2-4
d_gene: TRBD2
abundance: -
v_gene: TRBV19
CDR3aa: CASSMTSGGPENIQYF
CDR3nt: TGTGCCAGTAGTATGACTAGCGGGGGGCCGGAAAACATTCAGTACTTC

j_gene: TRBJ2-7
d_gene: TRBD1
abundance: few
v_gene: TRBV6-5
CDR3aa: CASTYKAKGAYEQYF
CDR3nt: TGTGCCAGCACCTACAAAGCCAAGGGGGCTTACGAGCAGTACTTC

j_gene: TRBJ2-2
d_gene: -
abundance: -
v_gene: TRBV28
CDR3aa: CASSLETRTGELFF
CDR3nt: TGTGCCAGCAGTTTAGAAACAAGAACCGGGGAGCTGTTTTTT

j_gene: TRBJ1-4
d_gene: TRBD1
abundance: -
v_gene: TRBV7-7
CDR3aa: CASSTGTGNKTNEKLFF
CDR3nt: TGTGCTAGCAGCACCGGGACAGGGAACAAGACTAATGAAAAACTGTTTTTT

j_gene: TRBJ1-1
d_gene: TRBD1
abundance: -
v_gene: TRBV28
CDR3aa: CASPGPEKLDREVYTEAFF
CDR3nt: TGTGCCAGCCCAGGCCCCGAAAAATTAGACAGGGAGGTATACACTGAAGCTTTCTTT

j_gene: TRBJ2-4
d_gene: -
abundance: -
v_gene: TRBV7-2
CDR3aa: CASSGLNIQYF
CDR3nt: TGTGCCAGCTCAGGGTTAAACATTCAGTACTTC

j_gene: TRBJ2-5
d_gene: -
abundance: -
v_gene: TRBV29-1
CDR3aa: CSATTAEVKTQYF
CDR3nt: TGCAGCGCTACGACAGCCGAAGTGAAGACCCAGTACTTC

j_gene: TRBJ2-1
d_gene: -
abundance: -
v_gene: TRBV28
CDR3aa: CAVRGSSYNEQFF
CDR3nt: TGCGCCGTTCGGGGGTCCTCCTACAATGAGCAGTTCTTC